This TCR beta chain stems from a study of blood T cell repertoires in COVID-19. At the level of the study: The United States, Italy and Spain provided the acute and convalescent COVID-19 samples.

The length of the CDR3 is 17 residues. Germline V CDR1 and CDR2: ENHRY, SYGVKD. V trimming: 3 bases; J trimming: 3 bases; junction bases outside the gene matches: 12. In the authors' methods: Nucleated cell counts were estimated from reference gene primer amplification. Clones were sequenced by immunoSEQ multiplex PCR, and TCRdb holds only the in-frame ones, with some missing. The DNA gave D and trimming, while V, J and clone size come from that table. The table includes over 200,000 clones, about 83% detected once. This clonotype originated in a man in his 60s who had recovered from COVID-19. The chain is built from TRBV10-3 and TRBJ2-7, with 9 bases lining up with TRBD1. The sample comprised peripheral blood. The CDR3 DNA is TGTGCCATCAGTGACTCCAAAGGGACAGGGTCGGACTACGAGCAGTACTTC. As protein: CAISDSKGTGSDYEQYF.